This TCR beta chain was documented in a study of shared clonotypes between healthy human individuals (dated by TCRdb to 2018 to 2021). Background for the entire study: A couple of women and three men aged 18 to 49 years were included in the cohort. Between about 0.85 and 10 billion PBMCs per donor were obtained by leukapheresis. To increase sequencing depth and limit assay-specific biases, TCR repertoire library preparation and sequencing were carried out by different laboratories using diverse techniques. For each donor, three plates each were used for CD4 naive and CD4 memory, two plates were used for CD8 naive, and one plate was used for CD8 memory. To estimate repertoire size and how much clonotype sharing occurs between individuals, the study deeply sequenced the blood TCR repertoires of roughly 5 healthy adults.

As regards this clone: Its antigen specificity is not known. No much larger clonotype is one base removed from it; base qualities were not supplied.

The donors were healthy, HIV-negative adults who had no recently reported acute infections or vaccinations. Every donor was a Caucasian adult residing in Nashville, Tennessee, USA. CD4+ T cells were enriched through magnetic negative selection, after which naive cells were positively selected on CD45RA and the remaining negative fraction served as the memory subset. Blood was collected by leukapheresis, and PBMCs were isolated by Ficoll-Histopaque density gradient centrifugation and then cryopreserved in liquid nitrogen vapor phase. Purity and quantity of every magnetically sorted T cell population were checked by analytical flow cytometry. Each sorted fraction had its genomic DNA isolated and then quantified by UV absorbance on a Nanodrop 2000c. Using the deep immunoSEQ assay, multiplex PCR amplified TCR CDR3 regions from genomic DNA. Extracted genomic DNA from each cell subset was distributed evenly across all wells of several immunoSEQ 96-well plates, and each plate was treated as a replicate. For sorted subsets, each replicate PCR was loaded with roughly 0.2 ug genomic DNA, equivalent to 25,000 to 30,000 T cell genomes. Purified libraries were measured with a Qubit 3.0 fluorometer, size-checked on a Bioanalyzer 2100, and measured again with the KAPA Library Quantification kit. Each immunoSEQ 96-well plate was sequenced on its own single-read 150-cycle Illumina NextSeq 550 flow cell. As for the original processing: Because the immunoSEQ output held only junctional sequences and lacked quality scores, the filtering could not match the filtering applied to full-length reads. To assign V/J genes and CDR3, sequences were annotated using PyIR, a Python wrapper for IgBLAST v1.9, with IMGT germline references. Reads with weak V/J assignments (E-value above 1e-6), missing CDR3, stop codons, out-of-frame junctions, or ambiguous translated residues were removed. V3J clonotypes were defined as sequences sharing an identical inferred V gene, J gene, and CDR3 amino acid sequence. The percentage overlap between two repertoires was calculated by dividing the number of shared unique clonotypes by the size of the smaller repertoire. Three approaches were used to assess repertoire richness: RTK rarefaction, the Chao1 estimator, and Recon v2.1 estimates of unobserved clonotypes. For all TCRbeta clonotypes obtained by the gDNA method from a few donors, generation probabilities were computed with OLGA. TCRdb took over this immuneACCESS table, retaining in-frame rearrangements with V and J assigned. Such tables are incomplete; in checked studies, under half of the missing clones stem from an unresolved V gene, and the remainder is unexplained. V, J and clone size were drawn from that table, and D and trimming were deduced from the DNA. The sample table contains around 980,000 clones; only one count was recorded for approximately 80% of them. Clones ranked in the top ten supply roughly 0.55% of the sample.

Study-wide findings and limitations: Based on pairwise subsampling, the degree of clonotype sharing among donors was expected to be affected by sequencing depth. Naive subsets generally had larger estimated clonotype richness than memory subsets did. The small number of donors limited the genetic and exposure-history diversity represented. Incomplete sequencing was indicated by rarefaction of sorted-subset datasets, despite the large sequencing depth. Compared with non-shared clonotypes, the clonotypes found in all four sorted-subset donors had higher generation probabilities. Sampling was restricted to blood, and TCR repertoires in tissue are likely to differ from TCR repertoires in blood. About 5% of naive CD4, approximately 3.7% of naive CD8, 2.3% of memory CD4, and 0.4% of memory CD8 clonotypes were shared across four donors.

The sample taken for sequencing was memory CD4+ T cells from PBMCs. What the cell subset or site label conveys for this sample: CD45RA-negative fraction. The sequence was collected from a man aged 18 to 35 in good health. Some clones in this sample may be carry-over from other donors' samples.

The CDR3 reads as follows: CASSPRRDLYEQYF. The DNA sequence is given as TGTGCCAGCTCACCCAGGCGGGACCTCTACGAGCAGTACTTC. The sequence is built from TRBV18 and TRBJ2-7; matching of 6 bases hints at TRBD2 as the D gene. V is pared back by 3 bases and J by 3 bases, with 12 bases lying between the germline termini. Via the germline V gene, CDR1 is KGHSH and CDR2 LQKENI. The CDR3 has 14 amino acids, counting the end cysteine and phenylalanine. Left in the record is the CDR3 DNA by itself, 42 bases read in frame from the first base.